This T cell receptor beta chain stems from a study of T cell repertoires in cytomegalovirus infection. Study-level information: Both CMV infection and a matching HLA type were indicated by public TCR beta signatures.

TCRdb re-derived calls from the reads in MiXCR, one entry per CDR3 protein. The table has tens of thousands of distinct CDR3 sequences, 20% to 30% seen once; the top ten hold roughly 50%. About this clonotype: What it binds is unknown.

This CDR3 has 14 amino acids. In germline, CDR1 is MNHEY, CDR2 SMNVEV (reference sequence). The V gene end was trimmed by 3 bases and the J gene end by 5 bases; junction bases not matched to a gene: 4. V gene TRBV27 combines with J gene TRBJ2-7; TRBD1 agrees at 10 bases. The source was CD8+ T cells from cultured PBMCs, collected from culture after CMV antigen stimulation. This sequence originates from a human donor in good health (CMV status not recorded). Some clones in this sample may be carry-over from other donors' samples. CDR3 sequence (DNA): TGTGCCAGCAGTTTCGGGACAGGGGTCAACGAGCAGTACTTC. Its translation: CASSFGTGVNEQYF.